The source of this TCR beta chain is a study of cytomegalovirus exposure and HLA in healthy donors. TCRdb's copy holds only in-frame clones and misses some; the assay was immunoSEQ multiplex PCR. This table has 90,000 to 150,000 clones, roughly 86% appearing once. Trimming pared 3 bases from V and 5 bases from J, leaving 11 bases between. Germline lookup yields CDR1 LNHDA and CDR2 SQIVND (reference sequence). This CDR3 region has 13 residues. A word on this clone: The antigen is not known.

General study findings and limits: The authors listed over 150 TCR beta chains as cytomegalovirus-associated.

Specimen: PBMCs. The sequence derives from a man aged 18-30 years in good health and CMV-seronegative. The chain combines TRBV19 with TRBJ2-7; TRBD1 is a possible D gene (5 bases). In DNA, the CDR3 is TGTGCCAGTAGTATCTTAGGGGTCCACGAGCAGTACTTC. Protein sequence: CASSILGVHEQYF.